One and the same sample provided the 10 T cell receptor beta chains below, sequenced in a study of molecular identifiers for immune sequencing clone quantification. TCRdb itself ran the PCR reads through MiXCR, one entry per CDR3 protein. The data show about 320,000 distinct CDR3 sequences, with 24% seen just once and 0.65% to 0.95% held by the top ten. Sequencing was carried out using naive CD8+ T cells from blood, with Jurkat cell RNA spiked in. The subset denotes: FACS-sorted CD8+CD4-CCR7+CD45RA+ naive T cells. The receptors come from a human donor in good health. Some libraries in this study had Jurkat cell RNA spiked in.

In this sample, this clonotype turned up many times. The V call is TRBV29-1, the J call TRBJ1-2; 9 nucleotides match TRBD1. This CDR3 has 16 residues. Germline V gene sequence: CDR1 SQVTM, CDR2 ANQGSEA. Trimming at V came to 1 base and at J to 8 bases, leaving 14 bases not matched to a gene. Here the CDR3 reads CSVEGAIGTGIRGYTF. The CDR3 region has the DNA TGCAGCGTTGAAGGAGCCATCGGGACAGGGATCCGCGGCTACACCTTC.

This clonotype was observed many times. The genes are TRBV13 and TRBJ2-3, with 8 bases matching TRBD1. The V segment lost 2 bases and the J segment 0 bases; nucleotides outside the gene matches: 4. The CDR3 consists of 16 residues. Per the germline V gene, CDR1 is PRHDT and CDR2 is FYEKMQ (reference sequence). The CDR3, as DNA: TGTGCCAGCAGCTTAAGCCAGGGGGCGAGCACAGATACGCAGTATTTT. Protein product: CASSLSQGASTDTQYF.

This clonotype was observed a few times. The gene calls are TRBV27 and TRBJ2-7, with TRBD2 as a possible D gene (5 bases). Trimming took off 8 bases at V and 3 bases at J, with 8 bases between the two ends. Germline lookup yields CDR1 MNHEY and CDR2 SMNVEV (reference sequence). The CDR3 totals 11 residues. The CDR3, as DNA: TGTGCCAGCGGACGGGGCTACGAGCAGTACTTC. Translated: CASGRGYEQYF.

This clonotype appeared many times. J is TRBJ2-7 and V is TRBV5-6, with TRBD2 identical over 10 bases. CDR3 length: 15 residues. The germline gives CDR1 SGHDT, CDR2 YYEEEE. After removal of 0 bases from V and 3 bases from J, the junction contained 3 bases not matched to a gene. DNA of the CDR3: TGTGCCAGCAGCTTGGATAGCGGGGGGTACTACGAGCAGTACTTC. Translating gives CASSLDSGGYYEQYF.

This clonotype was counted ten times or more. The chain recombines TRBV12-5 with TRBJ2-2, with 8 bases fitting TRBD1. The CDR3 spans 16 residues. Looked up from germline, CDR1 is LGHNT and CDR2 is FRNRAP. The junction had 0 bases not matched to a gene; V was cut back by 0 bases and J by 0 bases. CDR3 sequence reads: CASGLVQGANTGELFF. The DNA for the CDR3 is TGTGCTAGTGGTTTGGTACAGGGGGCGAACACCGGGGAGCTGTTTTTT.

The chain joins TRBV6-2 or TRBV6-3 to TRBJ1-6; a possible D gene is TRBD1 (5 bases). V lost 9 bases, J lost 7 bases, and 7 bases lay in between. Germline V gene data show CDR1 as MNHEY and CDR2 as SVGEGT. The CDR3 covers 11 residues. CDR3 nucleotides: TGTGCCAGTGAGGGGAATTCACCCCTCCACTTT. This gives the protein CASEGNSPLHF.

Concerning this clonotype: As the CDR3 is not closed by the conserved phenylalanine or tryptophan, this likely results from a read error. The chain uses TRBV4-1 and TRBJ1-1, with unresolved D. Germline V gives CDR1 MGHRA, CDR2 YSYEKL. CDR3 length: 14 residues. Trimming removed 1 base at V and 1 base at J, with 7 bases between. The CDR3 reads CASSQVAGNTEAFI. DNA of the CDR3: TGCGCCAGCAGCCAAGTAGCCGGGAACACTGAAGCTTTCATT.

V gene TRBV5-8 combines with J gene TRBJ2-3; D is perhaps TRBD1 (6 bases). This CDR3 contains 15 residues. Between the trimmed V and J ends, which lost 8 bases and 4 bases, there was a span of 20 bases. Germline V gene lookup returns CDR1 SGHTS and CDR2 YDEGEE. CDR3 protein: CASGLRGTNPDTQYF. The CDR3 bases are TGTGCCAGTGGTCTGAGGGGGACCAACCCAGATACGCAGTATTTT. Full variable domain (rest looked up from reference TRBV5-8 and TRBJ2-3): EAGVTQSPTHLIKTRGQQATLRCSPISGHTSVYWYQQALGLGLQFLLWYDEGEERNRGNFPPRFSGRQFPNYSSELNVNALELEDSALYLCASGLRGTNPDTQYFGPGTRLTVL.

This clonotype was detected only a few times. This chain joins TRBV30 and TRBJ2-7; D perhaps matches TRBD1 (6 bases). The CDR3 sequence is 13 residues long. The germline V gene has CDR1 GTSNPN and CDR2 SVGIG (reference sequence). Trimming shortened V by 3 bases and J by 1 base, and 10 bases separated the two germline ends. CDR3 amino acids: CAWRADRSYEQYF. The CDR3 nucleotides read TGTGCCTGGAGGGCAGACAGGTCCTACGAGCAGTACTTC.

With respect to this clonotype: It may be a read error: a sequence one base away is much more abundant. The chain carries TRBV19 and TRBJ2-2, with D maybe TRBD2 (6 bases). The CDR3 runs to 15 residues. The ends were cut back, 4 bases at V and 3 bases at J, with 12 bases in the middle. Per germline, CDR1 LNHDA and CDR2 SQIVND (reference sequence). DNA for the CDR3: TGTGCCAGTAGTACAGTGGCGGGGCACACCGGGGAGCTGTTTTTT. Its protein is CASSTVAGHTGELFF.